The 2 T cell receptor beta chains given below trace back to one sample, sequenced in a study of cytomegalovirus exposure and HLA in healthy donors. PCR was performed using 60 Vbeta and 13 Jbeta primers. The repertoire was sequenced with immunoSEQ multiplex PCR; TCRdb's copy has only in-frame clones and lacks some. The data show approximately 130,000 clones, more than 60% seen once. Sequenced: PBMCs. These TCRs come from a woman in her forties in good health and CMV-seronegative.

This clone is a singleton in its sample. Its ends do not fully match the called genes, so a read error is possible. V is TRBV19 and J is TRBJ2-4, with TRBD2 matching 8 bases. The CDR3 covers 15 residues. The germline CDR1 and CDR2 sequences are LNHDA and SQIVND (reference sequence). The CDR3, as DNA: TGTGCCAGTAGTCCGTTAGCGGGGTCCAAAAACAGTCAGTACTTC. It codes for CASSPLAGSKNSQYF.

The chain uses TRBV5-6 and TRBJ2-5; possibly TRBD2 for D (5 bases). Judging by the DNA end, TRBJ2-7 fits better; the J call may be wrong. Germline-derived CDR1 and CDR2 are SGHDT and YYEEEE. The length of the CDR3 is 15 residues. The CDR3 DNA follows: TGTGCCAGCAGCTTGGGTAGCCAGCGGTCCAACGAGCAGTACTTC. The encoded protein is CASSLGSQRSNEQYF.